This T cell receptor (beta chain) was observed in a study of human T cells and chemical hapten exposure. Study information: Patients received weekly diphenylcyclopropenone doses to the scalp throughout the approximately 23-week study. Read at 6 days, the patch tests placed 0.01% DPC on the upper back. Study-wide results and caveats: Since the donors had alopecia, their immune response may not be the same as that of healthy people. The number of TCRs over 1 in 1000 frequency stayed unchanged after DPC.

The CDR3 contains 17 residues. The V segment lost 6 bases and the J segment 3 bases; nucleotides outside the gene matches: 11. The time point denotes: patch test 1, 2 weeks after DPC sensitization. Noted treatment: therapeutic diphenylcyclopropenone sensitization with weekly scalp DPC. Points on this clonotype: As yet, its antigen is unknown.

A single record per CDR3 protein comes from TCRdb applying MiXCR to the RACE reads. Among approximately 400,000 distinct CDR3 sequences listed, nearly 5% were seen once. The V and J genes are TRBV12-3 or TRBV12-4 and TRBJ2-2, with 9 bases lining up with TRBD1. The specimen was whole blood, collected in connection with sensitization to the hapten diphenylcyclopropenone (DPC). This sequence originates from a woman aged 50 to 60 with alopecia areata. Some clones in this sample may be carry-over from other donors' samples. For the CDR3, the DNA is TGTGCCAGCAGGACAACAGGGGGCGAGGGAGACACCGGGGAGCTGTTTTTT. It specifies CASRTTGGEGDTGELFF.